These 11 T cell receptor beta chains were all obtained from the same sample, sequenced in a study of regulatory T cells in long-lasting Graves disease. CDR3-region Arm-PCR and iRepertoire HTBI primers produced the TCR beta libraries. TCRdb used MiXCR to reprocess the multiplex PCR reads, holding one entry per CDR3 protein. The sample lists approximately 400,000 distinct CDR3 sequences; 10% to 15% were seen once. Time point noted: newly diagnosed GD, antithyroid drugs for less than 3 months. The TCR library was made from RNA extracted from PBMCs. The sample was also reused in another study, on T cells in Graves' hyperthyroidism and ophthalmopathy.

Sequenced material: peripheral blood mononuclear cells (PBMCs), taken at new diagnosis, from a patient treated with antithyroid drugs. The source is a woman aged 18-35 years with Graves disease.

This clonotype was seen at least ten times. The CDR3 coding sequence is TGTGCCAGCAGTTTAGGACTAGCGGGAGTCACAGATACGCAGTATTTT. Translation gives CASSLGLAGVTDTQYF. The genes are TRBV28 and TRBJ2-3; 13 bases line up with TRBD2. There are 16 residues in the CDR3. The V gene's germline CDR1 is MDHEN and CDR2 SYDVKM. V trimming: 2 bases; J trimming: 2 bases; junction bases outside the gene matches: 1.

Remarks on this clonotype: The junction and the germline gene differ at one end; a read error may be behind it. The chain employs TRBV20-1 and TRBJ2-4; 9 bases map to TRBD2. Looked up from germline, CDR1 is DFQATT and CDR2 is SNEGSKA (reference sequence). This CDR3 contains 14 residues. CDR3 residues: CSAWIAGAQNIQYF. For the CDR3, the DNA is TGCAGTGCTTGGATAGCGGGAGCCCAAAACATTCAGTACTTC.

This clonotype was found many times. V is TRBV12-3 or TRBV12-4 and J is TRBJ2-5; 7 bases map to TRBD2. V shed 5 bases and J 4 bases; nucleotides not matched to a gene: 13. The CDR3 loop spans 16 amino acids. The CDR3 here is CASSNLAGVFGETQYF. CDR3 coding DNA: TGTGCCAGCAGTAACTTGGCGGGAGTATTCGGAGAGACCCAGTACTTC.

This clonotype was detected many times. This chain uses TRBV2 with TRBJ2-1; D is possibly TRBD1 (6 bases). CDR3 length equals 13 residues. The V end lost 1 base, the J end lost 7 bases, and 8 bases lay between the germline ends. CDR1 SNHLY and CDR2 FYNNEI come from the germline V gene. CDR3 sequence reads: CASSEGTVNEQFF. The CDR3 coding sequence is TGTGCCAGCAGTGAAGGGACAGTTAATGAGCAGTTCTTC.

This clonotype was seen at least ten times. The rearrangement links TRBV4-2 to TRBJ1-6, with D uncertain. Between the trimmed V and J ends, which lost 5 bases and 10 bases, there was a span of 9 bases. This CDR3 spans 12 amino acids. Germline CDR1 reads LGHNA; CDR2 reads YNFKEQ. This CDR3 is CASSLVSSPLHF. The CDR3 coding sequence is TGTGCCAGCAGCTTGGTGTCCTCACCCCTCCACTTT.

Turning to this clonotype: An end of the junction differs from the germline gene, which may be a read error. This rearrangement joins TRBV20-1 to TRBJ2-4, with a possible D match to TRBD2 (6 bases). The germline gives CDR1 DFQATT, CDR2 SNEGSKA (reference sequence). This CDR3 is built from 11 residues. The CDR3 nucleotides are TGCAGTGCTAATGATCCGGGACTGGAAAACTTC. Its translation is CSANDPGLENF.

This clonotype came up many times. The rearrangement links TRBV18 to TRBJ2-1; no reliable D call. CDR3 length: 15 residues. With 4 bases removed from V and 0 bases from J, the gap between germline ends came to 10 bases. Germline V gene sequence: CDR1 KGHSH, CDR2 LQKENI. DNA of the CDR3: TGTGCCAGCTCACAGGGCCGGAGCTCCTACAATGAGCAGTTCTTC. This gives the protein CASSQGRSSYNEQFF.

This clonotype was counted at least ten times. The chain carries TRBV20-1 and TRBJ1-5, with TRBD1 as a possible D gene (6 bases). Germline-derived CDR1 and CDR2 are DFQATT and SNEGSKA (reference sequence). The CDR3 contains 18 residues. Trimming took 2 bases from V and 2 from J, leaving 22 bases between them. The CDR3 here is CSARPTRGRVGGNQPQHF. The CDR3 region has the DNA TGCAGTGCTAGACCTACTAGGGGGAGGGTAGGTGGCAATCAGCCCCAGCATTTT.

V gene TRBV20-1 combines with J gene TRBJ1-4, with 7 bases fitting TRBD1. V lost 5 bases, J lost 5 bases, and 5 bases stayed unmatched. Germline CDR1 DFQATT, CDR2 SNEGSKA (reference sequence). This CDR3 spans 13 amino acids. CDR3 in amino acids: CSAHRGDNEKLFF. The CDR3 DNA follows: TGCAGTGCTCACAGGGGCGACAATGAAAAACTGTTTTTT.

In its sample, this clonotype was seen many times. The chain has TRBV12-3 or TRBV12-4 and TRBJ1-5; D is unclear. CDR3 length: 14 amino acids. V dropped 4 bases and J dropped 4 bases, with 11 bases sitting between them. CDR3 sequence: CASSSVMGNQPQHF. The CDR3 DNA reads TGTGCCAGCAGTTCGGTAATGGGGAATCAGCCCCAGCATTTT.

This clonotype was seen a handful of times. The junction differs from germline at one of its ends, possibly a read error. The V gene is TRBV6-2 or TRBV6-3, the J gene TRBJ2-3; D is unresolved. Germline V gene lookup returns CDR1 MNHEY and CDR2 SVGEGT. The CDR3 totals 13 residues. In DNA form, the CDR3 reads TGTGCCAGCAGTTACATTCCCACAGATGCGCAGTATTTT. This encodes CASSYIPTDAQYF.